These 20 T cell receptor beta chains originate from one sample sequenced in a study of blood T cell repertoires in COVID-19. The table came from immunoSEQ multiplex PCR; TCRdb's copy has only in-frame clones and leaves some out. This sample carries 180,000 or so clones, around 87% of them seen once, and the ten largest clones take around 2.6%. The material sequenced was peripheral blood. The receptor source for this set is a man in his forties or fifties with active or convalescent COVID-19.

This clone was counted once. At one end, the junction sequence differs from germline, possibly due to a read error. The chain carries TRBV7-7 and TRBJ2-3; TRBD2 aligns across 12 bases. The germline V gene encodes CDR1 SSHAT and CDR2 FNYEAQ (reference sequence). The length of the CDR3 is 16 residues. The CDR3 coding sequence is TGTGCTAGCAGCTTACTAGCGGGGGGTTCAACAGATACGCAGTATTTT. Encoded protein: CASSLLAGGSTDTQYF.

The rearrangement uses TRBV30 and TRBJ1-5; D is possibly TRBD1 (6 bases). Trimming took 1 base from V and 6 from J, leaving 10 bases between them. Germline CDR1 is GTSNPN and CDR2 is SVGIG (reference sequence). The CDR3 has 13 residues. The CDR3 sequence: CAWSAGAGQPQHF. The CDR3 DNA reads as TGTGCCTGGAGTGCAGGGGCGGGTCAGCCCCAGCATTTT.

The chain carries TRBV4-2 and TRBJ2-4; possibly TRBD2 for D (7 bases). V was pared by 0 bases and J by 3 bases, with 15 bases between. The germline CDR1 and CDR2 sequences are LGHNA and YNFKEQ. This CDR3 has 17 residues. The CDR3 DNA is TGTGCCAGCAGCCAAGATGGAGGGGGGGGAGACAAAAACATTCAGTACTTC. As protein: CASSQDGGGGDKNIQYF.

This clone was seen just once. The V gene is TRBV11-2, the J gene TRBJ2-3, with 7 positions matching TRBD1. Germline trimming cut 1 base from V and 10 bases from J; bases unmatched to any gene: 5. Looked up from germline, CDR1 is SGHAT and CDR2 is FQNNGV. The CDR3 covers 13 residues. CDR3 nucleotides: TGTGCCAGCAGCTTAGGGGGGACAGAGGCGCAGTATTTT. This translates into CASSLGGTEAQYF.

V gene TRBV6-5 combines with J gene TRBJ1-4, with D unresolved. V was shortened by 6 bases and J by 4 bases, with 15 bases between the two germline ends. The germline V gene encodes CDR1 MNHEY and CDR2 SVGAGI. The CDR3 extends over 15 amino acids. CDR3 in DNA: TGTGCCAGCAGCATCCGGAGACCCCTTAATGAAAAACTGTTTTTT. Protein product: CASSIRRPLNEKLFF.

The V and J genes are TRBV19 and TRBJ2-5; D call uncertain. This CDR3 comprises 11 residues. Germline CDR1 reads LNHDA; CDR2 reads SQIVND (reference sequence). V was shortened by 5 bases and J by 5 bases, with 6 bases between the two germline ends. This CDR3 reads CASSSQETQYF. CDR3 nucleotides: TGTGCCAGTAGTTCCCAGGAGACCCAGTACTTC.

The rearrangement joins TRBV19 to TRBJ2-1; 9 bases map to TRBD1. The germline V gene encodes CDR1 LNHDA and CDR2 SQIVND (reference sequence). V shed 4 bases and J 7 bases; nucleotides not matched to a gene: 8. The CDR3 covers 15 residues. CDR3 nucleotides: TGTGCCAGTAGTACCCCGGGACAGGGTGGGAATGAGCAGTTCTTC. This translates into CASSTPGQGGNEQFF.

J is TRBJ1-2 and V is TRBV7-8; 7 positions match TRBD1. The CDR3 is 13 amino acids. Germline V CDR1 and CDR2: SGHVS, FQNEAQ. Germline trimming cut 1 base from V and 8 bases from J; bases unmatched to any gene: 4. CDR3 sequence: CASSLGQGDGYTF. The CDR3 nucleotides are TGTGCCAGCAGCTTAGGCCAGGGGGACGGCTACACCTTC.

The chain uses TRBV7-2 and TRBJ2-5; D is uncertain. The V gene lost 1 base and the J gene lost 2 bases, with 8 bases spanning the gap. Germline assignment: CDR1 SGHTA and CDR2 FQGNSA. The length of the CDR3 is 14 residues. For the CDR3, the DNA is TGTGCCAGCAGCTTAGTGATCCAGCAAGAGACCCAGTACTTC. Protein sequence: CASSLVIQQETQYF.

The chain couples TRBV27 to TRBJ2-2, with 14 bases lining up with TRBD2. Per germline, CDR1 MNHEY and CDR2 SMNVEV (reference sequence). This CDR3 is 17 amino acids long. V was clipped by 3 bases and J by 3 bases; unmatched bases: 3. For the CDR3, the DNA is TGTGCCAGCAGTTTCCTGGGACTAGCGGGGGACACCGGGGAGCTGTTTTTT. It codes for CASSFLGLAGDTGELFF.

This chain connects TRBV2 to TRBJ1-3; no firm D call. The CDR3 runs to 16 residues. Trimming removed 2 bases at V and 0 bases at J, with 11 bases between. CDR1 and CDR2 (germline): SNHLY, FYNNEI. The CDR3 loop reads CASSETAALSGNTIYF. The CDR3 DNA follows: TGTGCCAGCAGTGAAACAGCAGCCCTCTCTGGAAACACCATATATTTT.

The rearrangement joins TRBV6-1 to TRBJ1-4; 8 nucleotides match TRBD1. In germline, CDR1 is MNHNS, CDR2 SASEGT. Trimming cost V 2 bases and J 8 bases; bases outside gene matches: 7. This CDR3 has 15 amino acids. The CDR3 region is CASSEQAGGREKLFF. In DNA, the CDR3 is TGTGCCAGCAGTGAACAGGCAGGGGGCCGAGAAAAACTGTTTTTT.

The V gene is TRBV5-4, the J gene TRBJ2-7; D perhaps matches TRBD1 (5 bases). CDR1 and CDR2 from the germline V gene are SGHNT and YYREEE (reference sequence). V shed 4 bases and J shed 2 bases, with 16 bases lying between them. CDR3 length: 15 residues. The CDR3 reads CASSTGAKTAYEQYF. In DNA form, the CDR3 reads TGTGCCAGCAGCACCGGAGCGAAGACAGCCTACGAGCAGTACTTC.

The rearrangement joins TRBV4-1 to TRBJ2-2, with 7 bases aligning to TRBD1. The V gene's germline CDR1 is MGHRA and CDR2 YSYEKL. CDR3 length: 16 residues. V shed 2 bases and J 0 bases; nucleotides not matched to a gene: 3. The CDR3, as DNA: TGCGCCAGCAGCCAAATACAGGGGTCGAACACCGGGGAGCTGTTTTTT. It yields the protein CASSQIQGSNTGELFF.

Only a few counts were recorded for this clone. The chain joins TRBV5-6 to TRBJ1-5; TRBD1 matches at 9 bases. CDR1 and CDR2 (germline): SGHDT, YYEEEE. The trim removed 0 bases at V and 1 base at J, leaving 2 bases unmatched. The CDR3 extends over 16 amino acids. CDR3 protein: CASSLAGTGSNQPQHF. The CDR3 DNA is TGTGCCAGCAGCTTGGCAGGGACAGGGAGCAATCAGCCCCAGCATTTT.

The chain recombines TRBV5-6 with TRBJ2-1; D possibly corresponds to TRBD1 (6 bases). The CDR3 spans 13 residues. Germline CDR1 reads SGHDT; CDR2 reads YYEEEE. The V end lost 4 bases, the J end lost 4 bases, and 9 bases lay between the germline ends. DNA of the CDR3: TGTGCCAGCAGCCGACAGGTTTACAATGAGCAGTTCTTC. Translated, it gives CASSRQVYNEQFF.

V gene TRBV6-2 or TRBV6-3 combines with J gene TRBJ1-1; D is possibly TRBD1 (6 bases). Germline V lookup: CDR1 MNHEY, CDR2 SVGEGT. Trimming cost V 5 bases and J 3 bases, with 19 bases left between them. This CDR3 has 16 amino acids. In DNA form, the CDR3 reads TGTGCCAGCAGTCCCTACCGGGGGGCCACGGACACTGAAGCTTTCTTT. This gives the protein CASSPYRGATDTEAFF.

For this clone: Different DNA sequences within this sample yield the same CDR3. The chain links TRBV12-3 or TRBV12-4 to TRBJ1-2, with D perhaps TRBD1 (5 bases). CDR3 length: 11 amino acids. V was trimmed by 6 bases and J by 8 bases, leaving 10 bases between them. The CDR3 bases are TGTGCCAGCAGGGGGGGTCGGGGCTACACCTTC. It translates to CASRGGRGYTF.

This chain joins TRBV19 and TRBJ1-1, with no clear D. From germline, CDR1 is LNHDA and CDR2 SQIVND (reference sequence). Between the trimmed V and J ends, which lost 3 bases and 1 base, there was a span of 12 bases. The CDR3 covers 15 residues. CDR3 sequence: CASSIPTRRNTEAFF. The DNA for the CDR3 is TGTGCCAGTAGTATCCCCACCAGGCGGAACACTGAAGCTTTCTTT.

Written as DNA, the CDR3 is TGTGCCAGCAGCTTAGTCACGGGAGAGACCCAGTACTTC. Its translation: CASSLVTGETQYF. This chain uses TRBV7-2 with TRBJ2-5; D ambiguous. CDR3 length: 13 amino acids. Germline-derived CDR1 and CDR2 are SGHTA and FQGNSA. V dropped 1 base and J dropped 4 bases, with 7 bases sitting between them.